This T cell receptor beta chain was identified in a study of CXCR3-negative and CXCR3-positive naive CD8 T cells. General study results and limits: Comparison of naive cells showed more hydrophobic TRB CDR3s in CXCR3-positive than in CXCR3-negative naive cells. Freshly isolated PBMCs were used in most assays, given partial CXCR3 loss after freezing. Naive cells that were CXCR3-negative or CXCR3-positive used TRBV-TRBJ genes alike, while memory cells diverged. Memory CD8+ cells showed much lower diversity, while both naive subsets were comparably high.

As to this clonotype: Its antigen is as yet unknown.

cDNA libraries for TRB were generated by 5' RACE incorporating UMI labels. TCRdb processed the 5' RACE reads again and assigns one entry to each CDR3 protein, with no DNA. The listing contains 50,000 or so distinct CDR3 sequences. The CDR3 sequence is 19 residues long. Germline V CDR1 and CDR2: DFQATT, SNEGSKA (reference sequence). CD45RO-CCR7+CD27+CD95- marked naive CD8+ T cells. V is TRBV20-1 and J is TRBJ2-2; the TCRdb D gene call, TRBD2, has no DNA to confirm it. The clonotype was recovered from a human donor in good health. Some clones in this sample may be carry-over from other donors' samples. Sequenced sample: naive CXCR3+ CD8+ T cells from blood. Subset denoted: CD45RO-CCR7+CD27+CD95- naive CD8+ T cells expressing CXCR3 (TNR3+). The CDR3: CSARDLASEVGGDTGELFF.